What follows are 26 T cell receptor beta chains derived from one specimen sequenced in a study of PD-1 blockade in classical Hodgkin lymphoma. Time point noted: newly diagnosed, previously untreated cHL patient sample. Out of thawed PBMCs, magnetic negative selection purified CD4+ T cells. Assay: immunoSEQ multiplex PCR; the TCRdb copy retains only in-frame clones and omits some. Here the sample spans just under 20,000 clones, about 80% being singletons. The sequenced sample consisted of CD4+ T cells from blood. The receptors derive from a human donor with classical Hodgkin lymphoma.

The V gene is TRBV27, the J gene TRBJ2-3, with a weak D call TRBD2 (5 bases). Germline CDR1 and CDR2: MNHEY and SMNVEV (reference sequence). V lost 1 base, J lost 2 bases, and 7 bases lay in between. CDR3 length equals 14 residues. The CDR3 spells CASSLLTITDTQYF. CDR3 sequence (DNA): TGTGCCAGCAGTTTATTGACTATCACAGATACGCAGTATTTT.

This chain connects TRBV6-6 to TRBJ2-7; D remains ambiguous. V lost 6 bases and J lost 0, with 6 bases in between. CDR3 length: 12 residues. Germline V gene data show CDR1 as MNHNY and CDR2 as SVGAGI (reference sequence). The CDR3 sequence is CASRGSSYEQYF. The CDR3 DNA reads TGTGCCAGCAGGGGATCCTCCTACGAGCAGTACTTC.

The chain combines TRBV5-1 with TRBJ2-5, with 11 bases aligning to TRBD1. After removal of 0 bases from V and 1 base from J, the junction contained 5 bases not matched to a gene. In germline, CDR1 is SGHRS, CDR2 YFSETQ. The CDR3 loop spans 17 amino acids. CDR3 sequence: CASSLVGTGGSQETQYF. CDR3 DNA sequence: TGCGCCAGCAGCTTGGTGGGGACAGGGGGGAGCCAAGAGACCCAGTACTTC.

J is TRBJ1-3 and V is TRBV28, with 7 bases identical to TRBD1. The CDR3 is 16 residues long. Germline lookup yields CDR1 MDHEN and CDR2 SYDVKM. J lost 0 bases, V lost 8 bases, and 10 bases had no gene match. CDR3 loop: CASGPTGSFSGNTIYF. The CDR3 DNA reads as TGTGCCAGCGGCCCGACAGGGTCGTTCTCTGGAAACACCATATATTTT.

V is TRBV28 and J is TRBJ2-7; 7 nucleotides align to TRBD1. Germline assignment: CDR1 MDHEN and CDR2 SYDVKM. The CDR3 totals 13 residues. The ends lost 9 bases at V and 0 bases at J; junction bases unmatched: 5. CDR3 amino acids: CASITGDSYEQYF. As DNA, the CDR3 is TGTGCCAGTATAACAGGGGACTCCTACGAGCAGTACTTC.

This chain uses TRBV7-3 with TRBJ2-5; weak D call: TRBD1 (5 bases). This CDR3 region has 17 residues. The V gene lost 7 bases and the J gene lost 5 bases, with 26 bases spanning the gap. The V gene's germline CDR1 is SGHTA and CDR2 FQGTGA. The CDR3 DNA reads TGTGCCAGCACCCCGGGCCAGGTTGGGGCCTTGCGCGAGACCCAGTACTTC. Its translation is CASTPGQVGALRETQYF. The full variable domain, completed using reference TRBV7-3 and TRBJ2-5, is GAGVSQTPSNKVTEKGKYVELRCDPISGHTALYWYRQSLGQGPEFLIYFQGTGAADDSGLPNDRFFAVRPEGSVSTLKIQRTERGDSAVYLCASTPGQVGALRETQYFGPGTRLLVL.

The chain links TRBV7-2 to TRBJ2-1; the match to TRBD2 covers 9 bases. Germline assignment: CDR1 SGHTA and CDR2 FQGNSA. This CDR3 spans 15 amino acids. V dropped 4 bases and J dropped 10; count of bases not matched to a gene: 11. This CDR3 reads CASSSFQAGGGEQFF. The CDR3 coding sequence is TGTGCCAGCAGCTCCTTTCAAGCGGGAGGCGGCGAGCAGTTCTTC.

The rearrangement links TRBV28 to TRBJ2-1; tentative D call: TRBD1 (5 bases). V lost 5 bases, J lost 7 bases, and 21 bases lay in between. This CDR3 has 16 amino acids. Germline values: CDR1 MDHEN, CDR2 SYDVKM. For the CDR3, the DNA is TGTGCCAGCAGTCTCCGAATTGGGGCTAGGTGGAATGAGCAGTTCTTC. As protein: CASSLRIGARWNEQFF.

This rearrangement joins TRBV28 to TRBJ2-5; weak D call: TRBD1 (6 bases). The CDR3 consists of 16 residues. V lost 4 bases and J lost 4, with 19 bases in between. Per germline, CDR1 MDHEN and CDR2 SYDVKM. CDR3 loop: CASSSFEKGQIETQYF. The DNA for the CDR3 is TGTGCCAGCAGTTCCTTCGAGAAGGGACAAATAGAGACCCAGTACTTC.

CDR3 sequence reads: CASRQTGGFPDTQYF. The CDR3 DNA sequence: TGTGCCAGCAGACAAACAGGGGGCTTCCCAGATACGCAGTATTTT. The chain couples TRBV6-5 to TRBJ2-3, with 9 bases identical to TRBD1. After removal of 6 bases from V and 4 bases from J, the junction contained 8 bases not matched to a gene. The CDR3 runs 15 residues. The germline CDR1 and CDR2 sequences are MNHEY and SVGAGI.

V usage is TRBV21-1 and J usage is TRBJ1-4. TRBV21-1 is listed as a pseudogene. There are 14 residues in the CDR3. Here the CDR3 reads CASSNPATNEKLFF. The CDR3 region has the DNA TGTGCCAGCAGCAATCCTGCAACTAATGAAAAACTGTTTTTT.

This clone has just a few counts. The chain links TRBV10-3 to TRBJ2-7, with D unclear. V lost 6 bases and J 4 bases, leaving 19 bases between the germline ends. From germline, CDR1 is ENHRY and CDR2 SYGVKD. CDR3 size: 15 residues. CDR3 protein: CAISRSVGPDYEQYF. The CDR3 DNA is TGTGCCATCAGCCGCTCGGTCGGTCCTGATTACGAGCAGTACTTC.

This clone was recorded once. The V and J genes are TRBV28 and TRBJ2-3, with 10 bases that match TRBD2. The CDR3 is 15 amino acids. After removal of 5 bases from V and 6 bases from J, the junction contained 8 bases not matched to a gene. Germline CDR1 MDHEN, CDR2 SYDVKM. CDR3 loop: CASSPWTSGIDTQYF. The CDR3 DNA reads TGTGCCAGCAGTCCTTGGACTAGCGGTATTGATACGCAGTATTTT.

CDR3 in DNA: TGTGCCATCAGTGAGTCGGGCCCGGGTAAGAATGAGCAGTTCTTC. This sequence encodes CAISESGPGKNEQFF. The V call is TRBV10-3, the J call TRBJ2-1; D not certain. The V end lost 0 bases, the J end lost 7 bases, and 13 bases lay between the germline ends. The germline CDR1 and CDR2 sequences are ENHRY and SYGVKD. The CDR3 is made up of 15 amino acids.

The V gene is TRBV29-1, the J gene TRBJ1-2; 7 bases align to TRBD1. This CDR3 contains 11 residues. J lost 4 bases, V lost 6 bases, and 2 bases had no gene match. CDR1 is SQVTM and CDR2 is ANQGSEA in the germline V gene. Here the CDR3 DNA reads TGCAGCGTGACAGGGACCTATGGCTACACCTTC. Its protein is CSVTGTYGYTF. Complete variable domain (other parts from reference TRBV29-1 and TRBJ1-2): SAVISQKPSRDICQRGTSLTIQCQVDSQVTMMFWYRQQPGQSLTLIATANQGSEATYESGFVIDKFPISRPNLTFSTLTVSNMSPEDSSIYLCSVTGTYGYTFGSGTRLTVV.

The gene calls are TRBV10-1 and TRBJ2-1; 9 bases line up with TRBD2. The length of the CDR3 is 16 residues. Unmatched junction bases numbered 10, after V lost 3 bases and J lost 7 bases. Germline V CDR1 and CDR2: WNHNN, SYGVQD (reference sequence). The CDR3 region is CASSDRASGVGNEQFF. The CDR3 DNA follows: TGCGCCAGCAGTGACAGAGCTAGCGGGGTAGGAAATGAGCAGTTCTTC.

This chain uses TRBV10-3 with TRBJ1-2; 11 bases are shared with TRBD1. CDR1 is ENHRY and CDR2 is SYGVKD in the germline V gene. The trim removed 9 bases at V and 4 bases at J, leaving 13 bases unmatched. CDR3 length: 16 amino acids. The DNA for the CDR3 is TGTGCCATTGGTGGGGGACAGGGGGGAGTCTCCTATGGCTACACCTTC. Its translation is CAIGGGQGGVSYGYTF.

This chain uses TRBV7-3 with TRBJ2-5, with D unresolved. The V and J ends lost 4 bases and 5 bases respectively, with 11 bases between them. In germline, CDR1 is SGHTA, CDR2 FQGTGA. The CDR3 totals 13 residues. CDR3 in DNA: TGTGCCAGCAGCTCCTTCGGCCTGGAGACCCAGTACTTC. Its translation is CASSSFGLETQYF.

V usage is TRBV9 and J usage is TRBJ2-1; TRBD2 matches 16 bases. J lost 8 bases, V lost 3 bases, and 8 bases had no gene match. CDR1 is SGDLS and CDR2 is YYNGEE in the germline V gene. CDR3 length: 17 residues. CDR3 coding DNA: TGTGCCAGCAGCGGACCGGGACTAGCGGGAGGGCTGGATGAGCAGTTCTTC. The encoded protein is CASSGPGLAGGLDEQFF.

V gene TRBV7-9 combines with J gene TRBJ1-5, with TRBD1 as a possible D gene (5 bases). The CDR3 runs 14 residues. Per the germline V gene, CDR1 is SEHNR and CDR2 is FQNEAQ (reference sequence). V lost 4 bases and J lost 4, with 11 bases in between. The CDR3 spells CASSSQGANQPQHF. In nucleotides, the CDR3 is TGTGCCAGCAGCTCTCAGGGTGCAAATCAGCCCCAGCATTTT.

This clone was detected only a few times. The CDR3 DNA is TGTGCCAGCAGCTCCGATGGACTAGGGAATGAGCAGTTCTTC. As protein: CASSSDGLGNEQFF. This chain uses TRBV13 with TRBJ2-1; 7 bases agree with TRBD2. CDR3 length: 14 amino acids. From germline, CDR1 is PRHDT and CDR2 FYEKMQ (reference sequence). V dropped 4 bases and J dropped 7; count of bases not matched to a gene: 7. Complete variable domain (other parts from reference TRBV13 and TRBJ2-1): AAGVIQSPRHLIKEKRETATLKCYPIPRHDTVYWYQQGPGQDPQFLISFYEKMQSDKGSIPDRFSAQQFSDYHSELNMSSLELGDSALYFCASSSDGLGNEQFFGPGTRLTVL.

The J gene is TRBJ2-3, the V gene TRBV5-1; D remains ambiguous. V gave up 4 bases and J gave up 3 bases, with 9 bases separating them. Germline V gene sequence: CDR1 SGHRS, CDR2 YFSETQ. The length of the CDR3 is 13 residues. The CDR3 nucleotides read TGCGCCAGCAGCCCCGACGGAACAGATACGCAGTATTTT. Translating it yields CASSPDGTDTQYF.

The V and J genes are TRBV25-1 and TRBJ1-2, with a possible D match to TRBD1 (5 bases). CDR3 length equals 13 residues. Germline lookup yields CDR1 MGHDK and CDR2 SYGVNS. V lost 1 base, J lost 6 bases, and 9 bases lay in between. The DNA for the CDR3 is TGTGCCAGCAGTGAATTCGGGACGAATGGCTACACCTTC. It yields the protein CASSEFGTNGYTF.

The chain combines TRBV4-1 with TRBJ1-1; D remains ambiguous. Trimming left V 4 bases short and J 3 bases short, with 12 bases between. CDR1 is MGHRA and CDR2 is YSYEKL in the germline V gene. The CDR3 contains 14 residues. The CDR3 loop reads CASSPPRRDTEAFF. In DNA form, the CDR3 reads TGCGCCAGCAGCCCCCCCAGACGGGACACTGAAGCTTTCTTT.

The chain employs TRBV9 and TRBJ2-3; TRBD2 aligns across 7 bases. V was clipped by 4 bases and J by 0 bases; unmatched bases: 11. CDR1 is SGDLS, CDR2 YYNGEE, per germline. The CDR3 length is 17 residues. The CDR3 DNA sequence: TGTGCCAGCAGCACCGGACTAGGTACTACTAGCACAGATACGCAGTATTTT. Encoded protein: CASSTGLGTTSTDTQYF.

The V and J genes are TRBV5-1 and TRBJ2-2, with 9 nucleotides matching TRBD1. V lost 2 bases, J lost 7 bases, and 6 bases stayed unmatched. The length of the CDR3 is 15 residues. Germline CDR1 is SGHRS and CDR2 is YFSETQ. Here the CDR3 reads CASSLRTGEVGELFF. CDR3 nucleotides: TGCGCCAGCAGCTTACGGACAGGGGAGGTCGGGGAGCTGTTTTTT. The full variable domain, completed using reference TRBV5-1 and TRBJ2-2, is KAGVTQTPRYLIKTRGQQVTLSCSPISGHRSVSWYQQTPGQGLQFLFEYFSETQRNKGNFPGRFSGRQFSNSRSEMNVSTLELGDSALYLCASSLRTGEVGELFFGEGSRLTVL.